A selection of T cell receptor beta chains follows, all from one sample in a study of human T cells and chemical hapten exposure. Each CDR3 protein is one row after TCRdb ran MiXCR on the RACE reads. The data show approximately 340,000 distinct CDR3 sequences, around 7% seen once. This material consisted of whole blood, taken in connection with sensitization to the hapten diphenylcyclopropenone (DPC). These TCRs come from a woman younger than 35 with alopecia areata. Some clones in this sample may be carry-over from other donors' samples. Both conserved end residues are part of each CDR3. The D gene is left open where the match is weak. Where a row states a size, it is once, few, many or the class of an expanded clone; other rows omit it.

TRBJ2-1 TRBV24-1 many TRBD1 TGTGCCACCAGTGATGTCACAGGGGGCAATGAGCAGTTCTTC CATSDVTGGNEQFF
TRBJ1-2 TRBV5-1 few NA TGCGCCAGCAGCTCCCATGGGACCTCCGATGGCTACACCTTC CASSSHGTSDGYTF
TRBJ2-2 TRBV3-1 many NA TGTGCCAGCAGCCAAGGGGGGCCCCCTCTGTTTTTT CASSQGGPPLFF
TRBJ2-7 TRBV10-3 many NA TGTGCCATCAGTGATCATGACTTCCTCTACGAGCAGTACTTC CAISDHDFLYEQYF
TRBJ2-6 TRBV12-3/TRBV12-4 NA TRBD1 TGTGCCAGCAGTCCCACGGGACAGGGGATCTCTGGGGCCAACGTCCTGACTTTC CASSPTGQGISGANVLTF
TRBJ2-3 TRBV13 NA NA TGTGCCAGCAGCCAACCGGACTTCACAGATACGCAGTATTTT CASSQPDFTDTQYF
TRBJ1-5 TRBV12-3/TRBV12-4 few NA TGTGCCAGCAGTTCGAAGGGGAACAATCAGCCCCAGCATTTT CASSSKGNNQPQHF
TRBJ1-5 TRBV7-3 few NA TGTGCCAGCAGCTCCGAGTTCGGGCAGCCCCAGCATTTT CASSSEFGQPQHF
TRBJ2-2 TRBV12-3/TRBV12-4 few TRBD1 TGTGCCAGCAGCCGGTGGACAGGGGCCATTAACACCGGGGAGCTGTTTTTT CASSRWTGAINTGELFF
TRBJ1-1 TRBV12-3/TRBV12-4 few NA TGTGCCAGCAGTGCGCGAGACTTGAACACTGAAGCTTTCTTT CASSARDLNTEAFF
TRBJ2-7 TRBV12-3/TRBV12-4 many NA TGTGCCAGCGCCCGGAATCCCTACGAGCAGTACTTC CASARNPYEQYF
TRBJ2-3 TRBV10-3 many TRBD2 TGTGCCATCCGGGGAACTAGCGTCCAACTGGATACGCAGTATTTT CAIRGTSVQLDTQYF
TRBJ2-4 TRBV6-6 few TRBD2 TGTGCCAGTCGGTTAGCGGGGGACTTAATAGCCAAAAACATTCAGTACTTC CASRLAGDLIAKNIQYF
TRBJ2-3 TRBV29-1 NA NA TGCAGCGTTGAAGATGCCCCGGGACCGAGCACAGATACGCAGTATTTT CSVEDAPGPSTDTQYF
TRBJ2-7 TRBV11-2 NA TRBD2 TGTGCCAGCAGCTTATCGACTAGCGGCTTATCCTACGAGCAGTACTTC CASSLSTSGLSYEQYF
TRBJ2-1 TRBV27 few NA TGTGCCAGCGGACATACGACGGGGGCTCCCTCCTACAATGAGCAGTTCTTC CASGHTTGAPSYNEQFF
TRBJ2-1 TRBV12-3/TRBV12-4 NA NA TGTGCCAGCAGCCCCCGCCCTTTTAATGAGCAGTTCTTC CASSPRPFNEQFF
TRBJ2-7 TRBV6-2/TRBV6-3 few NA TGTGCCAGCAGTTACGGCCCAGGCTCCTACGAGCAGTACTTC CASSYGPGSYEQYF
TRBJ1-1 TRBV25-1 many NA TGTGCCAGCAGTGACAGGGTCGGCACTGAAGCTTTCTTT CASSDRVGTEAFF
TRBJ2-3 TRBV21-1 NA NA TGTGCCAGCAGCAAGACCGGGACAGCAACAGATACGCAGTATTTT CASSKTGTATDTQYF
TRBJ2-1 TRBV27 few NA TGTGCCAGCAAGGGAAGGATGTTAAATGAGCAGTTCTTC CASKGRMLNEQFF
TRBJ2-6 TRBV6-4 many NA TGTGCCAGCAGTGACGAGGCAGGGGGAGGTTCTGGGGCCAACGTCCTGACTTTC CASSDEAGGGSGANVLTF
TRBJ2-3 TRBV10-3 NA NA TGTGCCATCAGTGTCTCAGCCGGCAGCTTAGTCACAGATACGCAGTATTTT CAISVSAGSLVTDTQYF
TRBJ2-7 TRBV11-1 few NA TGTGCCAGCAGGGGAAGAACCGAGTTCGGGGTTTACGAGCAGTACTTC CASRGRTEFGVYEQYF
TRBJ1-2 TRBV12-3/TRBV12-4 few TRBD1 TGTGCCAGCAGCCAACCGGGACAGAAGGATGGCTACACCTTC CASSQPGQKDGYTF
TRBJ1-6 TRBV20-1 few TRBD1 TGCAGTGCTCCCGGGACAGGGGGTAATTCACCCCTCCACTTT CSAPGTGGNSPLHF
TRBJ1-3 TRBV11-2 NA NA TGTGCCAGCGAATCCAGGACGGACTCTGGAAACACCATATATTTT CASESRTDSGNTIYF
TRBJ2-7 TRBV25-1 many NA TGTGCCAGCAGTGGAGGCGAGCAGTACTTC CASSGGEQYF
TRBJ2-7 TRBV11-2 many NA TGTGCCAGCAGCCAACCGCGGGCAGGGAGTTCCTACGAGCAGTACTTC CASSQPRAGSSYEQYF
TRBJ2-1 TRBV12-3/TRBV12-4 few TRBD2 TGTGCCAGCAGTCTCCCGGGACTACCTTACAATGAGCAGTTCTTC CASSLPGLPYNEQFF
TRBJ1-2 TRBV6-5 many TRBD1 TGTGCCAGCAGCCGCCTTGGTCCCGACAGGGGGTACTATGGCTACACCTTC CASSRLGPDRGYYGYTF
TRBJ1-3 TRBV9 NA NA TGTGCCAGCAGCGTGGGTATCTCTGGAAACACCATATATTTT CASSVGISGNTIYF
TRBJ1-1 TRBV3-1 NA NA TGTGCCAGCAGCCAAGAGGGTGAGATGAGGGCTTTCTTT CASSQEGEMRAFF
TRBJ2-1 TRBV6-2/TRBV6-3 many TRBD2 TGTGCCAGCTCCTGGACTAGCATTGGGAATGAGCAGTTCTTC CASSWTSIGNEQFF
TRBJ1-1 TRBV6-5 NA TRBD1 TGTGCCAGCAGAGCCGGGACAGCGATAGAAGCTTTCTTT CASRAGTAIEAFF
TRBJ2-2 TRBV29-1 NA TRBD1 TGCAGCGTTGATGGACAGGGGAACACCGGGGAGCTGTTTTTT CSVDGQGNTGELFF
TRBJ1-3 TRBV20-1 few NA TGCAGTGCTAGATCTGAGTCCGGATACACCATATATTTT CSARSESGYTIYF
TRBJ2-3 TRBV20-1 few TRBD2 TGCAGTGCAAAGCGGGGGGGCCGACCCGATACGCAGTATTTT CSAKRGGRPDTQYF
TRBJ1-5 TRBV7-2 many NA TGTGCCAGCAGCTTCAGTGAAAATCAGCCCCAGCATTTT CASSFSENQPQHF
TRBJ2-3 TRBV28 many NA TGTGCCAGCGGCTCTTTTACAACGCAGTATTTT CASGSFTTQYF
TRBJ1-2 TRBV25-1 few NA TGTGCCAGCGGCGGGGAGCCTGGCCGTATATATGGCTACACCTTC CASGGEPGRIYGYTF
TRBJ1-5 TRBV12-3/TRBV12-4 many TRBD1 TGTGCCAGCAGTTTAGGGACAGGGGTTTGGATTCAGCCCCAGCATTTT CASSLGTGVWIQPQHF
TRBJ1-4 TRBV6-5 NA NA TGTGCCAGCAGTTACTCGATTGGTCACCCGCAGGGGGAAAAACTGTTTTTT CASSYSIGHPQGEKLFF
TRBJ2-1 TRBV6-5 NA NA TGTGCCAGCAGTTACTACCGTTTCTGGGTAGGCGGCAGCCGCGAATACAATGAGCAGTTCTTC CASSYYRFWVGGSREYNEQFF
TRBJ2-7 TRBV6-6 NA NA TGTGCCAGCAGGAAGAACAGGGAAGCCTACGAGCAGTACTTC CASRKNREAYEQYF
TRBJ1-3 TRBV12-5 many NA TGTGCTAGTGGTTTGGAACCGAGCTCTGGAAACACCATATATTTT CASGLEPSSGNTIYF
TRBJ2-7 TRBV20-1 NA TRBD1 TGCAGTGCTAGTCCCGGGACAGGGGCCTACGAGCAGTACTTC CSASPGTGAYEQYF
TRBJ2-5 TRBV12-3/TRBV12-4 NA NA TGTGCCAGTTCTTATGGGGCCGGTAAAGAGACCCAGTACTTC CASSYGAGKETQYF
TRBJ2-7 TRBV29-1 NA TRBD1 TGCAGCGTTCAGGGGGTGAGTGAGCAGTACTTC CSVQGVSEQYF
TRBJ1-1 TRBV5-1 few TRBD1 TGCGCCAGCAGCTCCCCGGGACAGCCCTCGGAGGCTTTCTTT CASSSPGQPSEAFF
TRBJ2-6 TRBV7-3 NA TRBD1 TGTGCCAGCAGCTTAAAGGCAGGGGGTGGCTCTGGGGCCAACGTCCTGACTTTC CASSLKAGGGSGANVLTF
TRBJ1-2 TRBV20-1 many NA TGCAGTGCTAGATCTGTTTATGGCTACACCTTC CSARSVYGYTF
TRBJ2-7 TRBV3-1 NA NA TGTGCCAGCAGCCAAGGCAGCTCCTACGAGCAGTACTTC CASSQGSSYEQYF
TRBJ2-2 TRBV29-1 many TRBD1 TGCAGCGCCTTGAAAGGACAGGGCACCGGGGAGCTGTTTTTT CSALKGQGTGELFF
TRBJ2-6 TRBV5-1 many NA TGCGCCAGCAGCTCCCTAACGGGCACGGGGGCGGCCAACGTCCTGACTTTC CASSSLTGTGAANVLTF